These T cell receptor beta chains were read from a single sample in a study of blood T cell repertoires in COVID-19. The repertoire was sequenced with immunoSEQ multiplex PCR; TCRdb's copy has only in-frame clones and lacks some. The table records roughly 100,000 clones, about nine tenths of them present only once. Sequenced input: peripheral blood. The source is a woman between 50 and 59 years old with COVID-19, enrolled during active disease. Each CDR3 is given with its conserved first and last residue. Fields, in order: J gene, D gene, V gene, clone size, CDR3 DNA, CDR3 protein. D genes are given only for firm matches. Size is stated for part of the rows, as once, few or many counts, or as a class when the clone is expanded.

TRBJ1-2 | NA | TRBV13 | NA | TGTGCCAGCAGCGGGACTTCGACAGAATATTATGGCTACACCTTC | CASSGTSTEYYGYTF
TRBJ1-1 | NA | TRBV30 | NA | TGTGCCTGGAGCGTATTGAACACTGAAGCTTTCTTT | CAWSVLNTEAFF
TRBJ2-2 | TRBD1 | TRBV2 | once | TGTGCCAGCGGGGGATTGACAGGGATCGGGGAGCTGTTTTTT | CASGGLTGIGELFF
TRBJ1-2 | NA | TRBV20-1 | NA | TGCAGTGCTAGTGGGGCGGGGGCCTCCGTGGGCGGCTACACCTTC | CSASGAGASVGGYTF
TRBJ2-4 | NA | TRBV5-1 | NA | TGCGCCAGCAGGCCTACAGGGTACGGGGACATTCAGTACTTC | CASRPTGYGDIQYF
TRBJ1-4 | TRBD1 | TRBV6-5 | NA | TGTGCCAGCAGTTACTCTGGGACAGGGTATGAAAAACTGTTTTTT | CASSYSGTGYEKLFF
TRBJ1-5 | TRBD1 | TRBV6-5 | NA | TGTGCCAGAAAATGGACGGGACAGGGCAATCAGCCCCAGCATTTT | CARKWTGQGNQPQHF
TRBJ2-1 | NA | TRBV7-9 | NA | TGTGCCAGCAGCTTGGAGCGTTGGGTATCCTACAATGAGCAGTTCTTC | CASSLERWVSYNEQFF
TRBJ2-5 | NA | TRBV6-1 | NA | TGTGCCAGCAGTGAATATAGGGGGGGCCTTGAGACCCAGTACTTC | CASSEYRGGLETQYF
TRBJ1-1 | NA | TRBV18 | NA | TGTGCCAGCTCACGTTCTTCTGAGGTTGACACTGAAGCTTTCTTT | CASSRSSEVDTEAFF
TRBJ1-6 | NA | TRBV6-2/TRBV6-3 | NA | TGTGCCAGCAGTTCGAGGACCGGGAGCTCCTATAATTCACCCCTCCACTTT | CASSSRTGSSYNSPLHF
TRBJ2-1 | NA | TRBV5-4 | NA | TGTGCCAGCACGGTGTACAATGAGCAGTTCTTC | CASTVYNEQFF
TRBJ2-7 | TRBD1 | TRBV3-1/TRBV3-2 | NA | TGTGCCAGCAGCCACTACCGGGACAGGGACGACGAGCAGTACTTC | CASSHYRDRDDEQYF
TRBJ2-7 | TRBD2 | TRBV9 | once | TGTGCCAGCAGCGAGGGACTAGCGGCGGGTGAGCAGTACTTC | CASSEGLAAGEQYF
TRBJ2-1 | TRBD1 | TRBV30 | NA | TGTGCCTGGAGTGTATATTGGACAGGGGTTAACAATGAGCAGTTCTTC | CAWSVYWTGVNNEQFF
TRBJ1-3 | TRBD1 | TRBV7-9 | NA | TGTGCCAGCAGCGTTAACAGGGGTTCCGGAAACACCATATATTTT | CASSVNRGSGNTIYF
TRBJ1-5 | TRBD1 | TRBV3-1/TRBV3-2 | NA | TGTGCCAGCAGCCAAGAGTCCGGACAGGGGTTTCCCCAGCATTTT | CASSQESGQGFPQHF
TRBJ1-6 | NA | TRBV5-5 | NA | TGTGCCAGCAGCTTGGAAAGAGAAAATTCACCCCTCCACTTT | CASSLERENSPLHF
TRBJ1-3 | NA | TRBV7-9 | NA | TGTGCCAGCAGCTTCAAAGGGGGCTCTGGAAACACCATATATTTT | CASSFKGGSGNTIYF
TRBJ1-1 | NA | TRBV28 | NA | TGTGCCAGCAGACAGGGAAAGCGAGGGAAAACTGAAGCTTTCTTT | CASRQGKRGKTEAFF
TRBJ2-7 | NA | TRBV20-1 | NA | TGCAGTGCTACCGGGGACTACGAGCAGTACTTC | CSATGDYEQYF
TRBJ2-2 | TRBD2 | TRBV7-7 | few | TGTGCTAGCAGCTTACTGACTAGCGGGGTCGGGGAGCTGTTTTTT | CASSLLTSGVGELFF
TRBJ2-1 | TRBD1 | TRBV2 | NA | TGTGCCAGCAGCCTAAGGGACAGGGAGCAGTTCTTC | CASSLRDREQFF
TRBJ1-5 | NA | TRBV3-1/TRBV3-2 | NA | TGTGCCAGCAGCCAAGCGCAGGGAGGGAGTCAGCCCCAGCATTTT | CASSQAQGGSQPQHF
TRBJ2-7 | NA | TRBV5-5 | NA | TGTGCCAGCAGCCCGAGTCCCTCCTACGAGCAGTACTTC | CASSPSPSYEQYF
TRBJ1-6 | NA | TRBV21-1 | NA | TGTGCCAGCAGCAAAGGCCAGGGGGCGGGTTCACCCCTCCACTTT | CASSKGQGAGSPLHF
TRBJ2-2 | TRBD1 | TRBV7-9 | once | TGTGCCAGCAGCTTAGCTGGCAGGGGGTCCGGCGGGGAGCTGTTTTTT | CASSLAGRGSGGELFF
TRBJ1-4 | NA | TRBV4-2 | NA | TGTGCCAGCAGCCAAGATAGAGAAAAACTGTTTTTT | CASSQDREKLFF
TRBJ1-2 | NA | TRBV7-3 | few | TGTGCCAGCAGCTTGGACCAGGGGTATGGCTACACCTTC | CASSLDQGYGYTF
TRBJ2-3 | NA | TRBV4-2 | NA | TGTGCCAGCAGCCCTAACAGAGATACGCAGTATTTT | CASSPNRDTQYF
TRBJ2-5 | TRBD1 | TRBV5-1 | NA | TGCGCCAGCAGCTTGGCTGGGACAGGGGGGATCATGGAGACCCAGTACTTC | CASSLAGTGGIMETQYF
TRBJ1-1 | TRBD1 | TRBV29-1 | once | TGCAGCGTTGAATCCCGGGACAGGGCGAACACTGAAGCTTTCTTT | CSVESRDRANTEAFF
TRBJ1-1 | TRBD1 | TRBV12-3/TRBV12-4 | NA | TGTGCCAGCACCAGGGGGCGGACTGAAGCTTTCTTT | CASTRGRTEAFF
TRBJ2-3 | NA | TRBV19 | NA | TGTGCCAGTAGTATTACTCCCCCAAGGGGCGATACGCAGTATTTT | CASSITPPRGDTQYF
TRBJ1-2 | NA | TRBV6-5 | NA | TGTGCCAGCAAGGAGGGGATTAACTATGGCTACACCTTC | CASKEGINYGYTF
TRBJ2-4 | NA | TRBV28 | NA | TGTGCCAGCAGAGGCGGATTACTAGCCAAAAACATTCAGTACTTC | CASRGGLLAKNIQYF
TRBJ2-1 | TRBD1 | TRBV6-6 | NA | TGTGCCAGCAGCTCCGGGACAGAATCTTACAATGAGCAGTTCTTC | CASSSGTESYNEQFF
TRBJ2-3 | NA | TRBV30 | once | TGTGCCTGGAGTGTAATGGTCGGAGATACGCAGTATTTT | CAWSVMVGDTQYF
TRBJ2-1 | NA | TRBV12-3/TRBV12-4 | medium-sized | TGTGCCAGCAGCCCAGGTAGCAATGAGCAGTTCTTC | CASSPGSNEQFF
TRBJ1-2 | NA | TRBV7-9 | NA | TGTGCCAGCAGCTTAGGTCCCAGCGAGTACACCTTC | CASSLGPSEYTF
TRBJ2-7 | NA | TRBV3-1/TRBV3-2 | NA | TGTGCCAGCAGCCCCCCCGGTGACGAGCAGTACTTC | CASSPPGDEQYF
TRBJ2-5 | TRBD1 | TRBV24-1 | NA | TGTGCCACCAGGGACAGGGGCCGGGAGACCCAGTACTTC | CATRDRGRETQYF
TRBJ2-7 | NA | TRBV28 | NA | TGTGCCAGCAGGGCAGAGGTGGTGCAGTACTTC | CASRAEVVQYF
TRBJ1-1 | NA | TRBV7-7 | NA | TGTGCCAGCAGCTTATCGGGAGGGACTGAAGCTTTCTTT | CASSLSGGTEAFF
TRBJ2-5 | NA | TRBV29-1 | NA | TGCAGCGTTTTAGGGGGTTGGGAGACCCAGTACTTC | CSVLGGWETQYF
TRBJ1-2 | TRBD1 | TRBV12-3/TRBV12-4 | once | TGTGCCAGCAGCCAAGACAGGGTATCTGGCTACACCTTC | CASSQDRVSGYTF
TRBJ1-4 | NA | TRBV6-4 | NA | TGTGCCAGCAGTGGAGAACAGGGCGAAAAACTGTTTTTT | CASSGEQGEKLFF
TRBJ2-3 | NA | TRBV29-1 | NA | TGCAGCGTTGATCGTCAGGGTCTCAACACAGATACGCAGTATTTT | CSVDRQGLNTDTQYF
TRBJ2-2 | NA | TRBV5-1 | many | TGCGCCAGCAGCTTGTCCCGGGGATTAATAGCGAACACCGGGGAGCTGTTTTTT | CASSLSRGLIANTGELFF
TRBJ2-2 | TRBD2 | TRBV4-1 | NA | TGCGCCAGCAGCCAAAGCGGGGGGGCTGGCGGGGAGCTGTTTTTT | CASSQSGGAGGELFF
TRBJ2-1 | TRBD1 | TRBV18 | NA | TGTGCCAGCTCATTAGCTGGGACAGTAAACAATGAGCAGTTCTTC | CASSLAGTVNNEQFF
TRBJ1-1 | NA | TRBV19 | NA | TGTGCCAGTAGTGGAGGGGTTGGCACTGAAGCTTTCTTT | CASSGGVGTEAFF
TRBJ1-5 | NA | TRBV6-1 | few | TGTGCCAGCGGTAAAGGACAGCTTGCCGTTAGCAATCAGCCCCAGCATTTT | CASGKGQLAVSNQPQHF
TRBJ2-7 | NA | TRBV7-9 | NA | TGTGCCAGCAGCTCCCCCGGCGGGGAGAGCTCCTACGAGCAGTACTTC | CASSSPGGESSYEQYF
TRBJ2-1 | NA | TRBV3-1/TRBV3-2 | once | TGTGCCAGCAGCCAAGATATTCGGCGGAACAATGAGCAGTTCTTC | CASSQDIRRNNEQFF
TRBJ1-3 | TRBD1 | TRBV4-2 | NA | TGTGCCAGCTATGGACAGGGGGCATACACCATATATTTT | CASYGQGAYTIYF
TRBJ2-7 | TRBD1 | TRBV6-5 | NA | TGTGCCAGCAGTTACTCGAACAGGGGGTCCTCCGAGCAGTACTTC | CASSYSNRGSSEQYF